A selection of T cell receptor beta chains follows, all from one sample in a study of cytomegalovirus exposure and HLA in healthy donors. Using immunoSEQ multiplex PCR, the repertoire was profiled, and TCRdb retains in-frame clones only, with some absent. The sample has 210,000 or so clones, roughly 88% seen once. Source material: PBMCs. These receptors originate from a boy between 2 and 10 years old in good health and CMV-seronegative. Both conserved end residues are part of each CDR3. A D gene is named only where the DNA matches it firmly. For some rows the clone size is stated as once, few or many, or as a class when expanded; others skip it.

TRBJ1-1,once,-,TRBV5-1,CASSFGPREANTEAFF,TGCGCCAGCAGCTTTGGACCTCGGGAAGCGAACACTGAAGCTTTCTTT
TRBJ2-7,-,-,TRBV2,CASSVRRGSPFTYEQYF,TGTGCCAGCAGTGTGAGGAGGGGTTCTCCGTTTACCTACGAGCAGTACTTC
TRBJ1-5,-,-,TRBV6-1,CASSEALGQGNNQPQHF,TGTGCCAGCAGTGAAGCGCTTGGGCAGGGAAATAATCAGCCCCAGCATTTT
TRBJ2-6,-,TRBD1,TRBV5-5,CASSLDPGQSSGANVLTF,TGTGCCAGCAGCTTGGATCCGGGACAGAGCTCTGGGGCCAACGTCCTGACTTTC
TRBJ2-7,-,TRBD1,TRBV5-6,CASSSGQGEQYF,TGTGCCAGCAGTTCGGGACAGGGAGAGCAGTACTTC
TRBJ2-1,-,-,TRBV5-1,CASSLAGLAGSYNEQFF,TGCGCCAGCAGCTTGGCCGGTCTAGCAGGCTCCTACAATGAGCAGTTCTTC
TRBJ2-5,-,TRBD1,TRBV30,CAWSGTGGLTETQYF,TGTGCCTGGTCAGGGACAGGGGGCCTAACAGAGACCCAGTACTTC
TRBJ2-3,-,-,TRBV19,CASSPTGFRLDTQYF,TGTGCCAGTAGTCCAACAGGGTTTCGTCTGGATACGCAGTATTTT
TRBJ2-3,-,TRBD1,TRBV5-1,CASGSGTGTDTQYF,TGCGCCAGCGGATCCGGGACAGGGACAGATACGCAGTATTTT
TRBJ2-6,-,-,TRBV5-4,CASSLYQGRSSGANVLTF,TGTGCCAGCAGCTTGTACCAGGGTAGAAGCTCTGGGGCCAACGTCCTGACTTTC
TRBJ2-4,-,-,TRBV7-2,CASSPRERIAKNIQYF,TGTGCCAGCAGCCCCCGCGAGCGGATAGCCAAAAACATTCAGTACTTC
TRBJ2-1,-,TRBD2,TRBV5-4,CASSLAGGPNEQFF,TGTGCCAGCAGCTTGGCGGGAGGGCCGAATGAGCAGTTCTTC
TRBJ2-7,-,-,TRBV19,CASSNRQTTAVHYEQYF,TGTGCCAGTAGTAACCGACAGACCACCGCTGTTCACTACGAGCAGTACTTC
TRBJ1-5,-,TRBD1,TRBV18,CASSLYRGGNQPQHF,TGTGCCAGCTCACTATACAGGGGTGGCAATCAGCCCCAGCATTTT
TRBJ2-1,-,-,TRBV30,CAWSLGASYNEQFF,TGTGCCTGGAGTCTGGGGGCCTCCTACAATGAGCAGTTCTTC
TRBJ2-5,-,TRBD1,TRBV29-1,CSVEDYGTDPQETQYF,TGCAGCGTTGAAGATTACGGGACAGACCCCCAAGAGACCCAGTACTTC
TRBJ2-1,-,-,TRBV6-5,CASSHPGESRNEQFF,TGTGCCAGCAGCCACCCCGGGGAGTCCCGCAATGAGCAGTTCTTC
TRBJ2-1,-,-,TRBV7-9,CASSLGEGYEQFF,TGTGCCAGCAGCCTCGGTGAGGGATATGAGCAGTTCTTC
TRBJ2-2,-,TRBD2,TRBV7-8,CASSFSGGANTGELFF,TGTGCCAGCAGCTTTAGCGGGGGGGCAAACACCGGGGAGCTGTTTTTT
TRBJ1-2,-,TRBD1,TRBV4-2,CASSPGQGAGYGYTF,TGTGCCAGCAGCCCCGGACAGGGGGCAGGGTATGGCTACACCTTC
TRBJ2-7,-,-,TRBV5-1,CASSRTNSHEQYF,TGCGCCAGCAGCCGAACCAACAGCCACGAGCAGTACTTC
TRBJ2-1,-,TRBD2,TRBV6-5,CASKVAGVNEQFF,TGTGCCAGCAAAGTAGCGGGAGTAAATGAGCAGTTCTTC
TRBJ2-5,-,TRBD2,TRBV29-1,CSVEGGGGRASSETQYF,TGCAGCGTTGAAGGAGGAGGCGGGAGGGCCTCGTCAGAGACCCAGTACTTC
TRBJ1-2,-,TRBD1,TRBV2,CASSESVPRGDYGYTF,TGTGCCAGCAGTGAAAGCGTTCCCAGGGGGGACTATGGCTACACCTTC
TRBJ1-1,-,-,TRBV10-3,CAISATGNTEAFF,TGTGCCATCAGTGCGACAGGTAACACTGAAGCTTTCTTT
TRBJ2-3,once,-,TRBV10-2,CASSARGLKRTDTQYF,TGCGCCAGCAGTGCTAGAGGACTCAAGCGCACAGATACGCAGTATTTT
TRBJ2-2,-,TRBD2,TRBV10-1,CASRGTSENTGELFF,TGCGCCAGCAGGGGGACTAGCGAGAACACCGGGGAGCTGTTTTTT
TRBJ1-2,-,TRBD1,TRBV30,CAWSQGTVRGYTF,TGTGCCTGGAGTCAAGGGACAGTTCGTGGCTACACCTTC
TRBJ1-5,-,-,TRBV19,CASSMTSGGHSNQPQHF,TGTGCCAGTAGTATGACGTCCGGGGGTCATAGCAATCAGCCCCAGCATTTT